This TCR beta chain was observed in a study of Tregs in tolerant kidney transplant recipients. Study-wide context: The nonmyeloablative bone marrow transplants came from related graft donors, with transient mixed chimerism.

In the case of this clone: Its cognate antigen is unknown. The read terminates 3 residues ahead of where the CDR3 ends, so the germline J gene completes it.

Broader study findings: Findings come from small patient numbers and require larger validation. Changing PCR primers prevented nucleotide comparison between some patients' samples.

The germline V and J ends were trimmed by 1 base and 2 bases, with 8 bases remaining between them. The CDR3 contains 13 residues. Germline V gives CDR1 GTSNPN, CDR2 SVGIG (reference sequence). This table comes from immunoSEQ multiplex PCR, and its TCRdb copy is limited to in-frame clones, with some not included. The sample table includes about 48,000 clones. Thawed PBMCs were FACS-sorted into unstimulated CD4+CD25+CD127- regulatory T cells, CD4+CD25- non-regulatory cells, CD4 and CD8 cells. The chain carries TRBV30 and TRBJ1-2, with D tentatively TRBD1 (6 bases). The receptor was isolated from a human donor who received a combined kidney and bone marrow transplant. Sequences were derived from CD4+ T cells from blood, sampled before the transplant. The part of the CDR3 DNA that was read is TGTGCCTGGAGTGGAGGGGGAAACTATGGC. This codes for CAWSGGGNYG. The CDR3 in its entirety is CAWSGGGNYGYTF.